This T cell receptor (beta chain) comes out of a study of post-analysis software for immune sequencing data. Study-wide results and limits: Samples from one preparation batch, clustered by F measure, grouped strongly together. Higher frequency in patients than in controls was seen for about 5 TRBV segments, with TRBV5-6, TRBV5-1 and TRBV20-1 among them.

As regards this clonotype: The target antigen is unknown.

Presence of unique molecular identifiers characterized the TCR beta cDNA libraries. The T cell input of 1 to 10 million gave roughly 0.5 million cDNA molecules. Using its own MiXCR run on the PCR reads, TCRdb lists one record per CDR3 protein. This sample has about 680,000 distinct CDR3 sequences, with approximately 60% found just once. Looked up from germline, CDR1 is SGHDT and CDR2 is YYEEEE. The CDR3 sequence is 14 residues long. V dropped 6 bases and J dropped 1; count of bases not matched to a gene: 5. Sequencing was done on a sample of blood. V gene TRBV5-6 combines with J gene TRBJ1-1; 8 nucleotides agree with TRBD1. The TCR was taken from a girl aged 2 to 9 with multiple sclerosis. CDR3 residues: CASTGGPTNTEAFF. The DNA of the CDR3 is TGTGCCAGCACAGGGGGCCCCACGAACACTGAAGCTTTCTTT.